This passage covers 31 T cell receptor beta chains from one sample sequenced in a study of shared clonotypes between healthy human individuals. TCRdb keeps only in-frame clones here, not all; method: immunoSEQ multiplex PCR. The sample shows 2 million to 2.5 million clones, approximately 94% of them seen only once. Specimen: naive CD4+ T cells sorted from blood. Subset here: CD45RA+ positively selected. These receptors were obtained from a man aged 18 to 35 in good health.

The CDR3 here is CAWSVKVSSRYF. The CDR3 DNA follows: TGTGCCTGGAGTGTAAAGGTGTCGTCTAGGTACTTC. The chain combines TRBV30 with TRBJ2-7; D gene uncertain. CDR1 is GTSNPN and CDR2 is SVGIG in the germline V gene (reference sequence). The CDR3 extends over 12 amino acids. Trimming took 0 bases from V and 12 from J, leaving 15 bases between them.

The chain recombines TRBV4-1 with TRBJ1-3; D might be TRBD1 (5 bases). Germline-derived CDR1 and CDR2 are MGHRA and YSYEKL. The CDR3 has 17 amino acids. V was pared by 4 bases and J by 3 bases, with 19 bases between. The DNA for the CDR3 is TGCGCCAGCAGCCCCCGGGGAGGGGCTCTCGGTGGAAACACCATATATTTT. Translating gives CASSPRGGALGGNTIYF.

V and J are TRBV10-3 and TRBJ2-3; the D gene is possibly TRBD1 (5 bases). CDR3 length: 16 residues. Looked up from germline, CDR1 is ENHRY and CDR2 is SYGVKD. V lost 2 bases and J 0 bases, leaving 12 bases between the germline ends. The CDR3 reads CAISERAGLSTDTQYF. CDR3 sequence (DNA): TGTGCCATCAGTGAGAGGGCAGGGTTGAGCACAGATACGCAGTATTTT.

This chain's CDR3 is CASSTHAYYEQYF. The CDR3 DNA follows: TGTGCCAGCAGTACCCACGCCTACTACGAGCAGTACTTC. This chain links TRBV7-9 with TRBJ2-7; D unclear. The CDR3 is 13 amino acids. Germline V gene lookup returns CDR1 SEHNR and CDR2 FQNEAQ (reference sequence). With 6 bases removed from V and 3 bases from J, the gap between germline ends came to 12 bases.

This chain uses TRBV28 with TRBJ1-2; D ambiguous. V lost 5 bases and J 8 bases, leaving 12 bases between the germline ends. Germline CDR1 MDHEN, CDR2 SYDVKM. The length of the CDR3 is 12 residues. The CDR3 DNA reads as TGTGCCAGCAGTAGGGCCCCGGGAGGCTACACCTTC. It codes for CASSRAPGGYTF.

Here the CDR3 DNA reads TGCGCCAGCAGCCGAGGACAGGCCACGGGTGCCAAAAACATTCAGTACTTC. This codes for CASSRGQATGAKNIQYF. This chain connects TRBV4-1 to TRBJ2-4, with 7 bases that match TRBD1. Germline V gene sequence: CDR1 MGHRA, CDR2 YSYEKL. The CDR3 runs to 17 residues. Trimming took 4 bases from V and 1 from J; bases not matched to a gene: 10.

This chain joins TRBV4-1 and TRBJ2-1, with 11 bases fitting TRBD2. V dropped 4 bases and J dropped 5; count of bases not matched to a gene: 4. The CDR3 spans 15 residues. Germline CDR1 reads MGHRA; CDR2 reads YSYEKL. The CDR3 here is CASSPMGLADNEQFF. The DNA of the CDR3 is TGCGCCAGCAGCCCAATGGGACTAGCGGACAATGAGCAGTTCTTC.

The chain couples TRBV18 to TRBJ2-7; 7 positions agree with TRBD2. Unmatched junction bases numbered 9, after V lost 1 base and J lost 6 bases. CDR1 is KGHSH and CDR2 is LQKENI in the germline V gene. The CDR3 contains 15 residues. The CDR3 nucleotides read TGTGCCAGCTCACCACTAGGGACTATGCTAGCCGAGCAGTACTTC. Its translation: CASSPLGTMLAEQYF.

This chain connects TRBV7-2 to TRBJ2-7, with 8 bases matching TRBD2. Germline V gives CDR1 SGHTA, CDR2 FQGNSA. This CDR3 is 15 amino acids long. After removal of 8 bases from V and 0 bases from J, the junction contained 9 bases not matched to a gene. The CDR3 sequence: CASLHWRGDSYEQYF. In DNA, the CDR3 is TGTGCCAGCCTGCACTGGCGGGGGGACTCCTACGAGCAGTACTTC. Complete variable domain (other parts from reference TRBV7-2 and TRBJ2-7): GAGVSQSPSNKVTEKGKDVELRCDPISGHTALYWYRQSLGQGLEFLIYFQGNSAPDKSGLPSDRFSAERTGGSVSTLTIQRTQQEDSAVYLCASLHWRGDSYEQYFGPGTRLTVT.

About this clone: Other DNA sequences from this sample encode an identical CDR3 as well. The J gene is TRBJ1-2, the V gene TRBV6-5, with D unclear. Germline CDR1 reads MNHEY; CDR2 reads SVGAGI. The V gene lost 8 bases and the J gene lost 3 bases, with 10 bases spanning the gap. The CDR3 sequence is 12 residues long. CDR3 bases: TGTGCCAGCGGGCGGACTGACTATGGCTACACCTTC. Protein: CASGRTDYGYTF.

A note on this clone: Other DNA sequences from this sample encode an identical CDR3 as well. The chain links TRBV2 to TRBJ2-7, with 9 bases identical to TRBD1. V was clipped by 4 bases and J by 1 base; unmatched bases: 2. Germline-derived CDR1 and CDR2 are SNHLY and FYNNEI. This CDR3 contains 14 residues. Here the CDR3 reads CASSGQGVSYEQYF. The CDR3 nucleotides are TGTGCCAGCAGTGGACAGGGGGTTTCCTACGAGCAGTACTTC. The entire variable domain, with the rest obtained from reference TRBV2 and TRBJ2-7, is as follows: EPEVTQTPSHQVTQMGQEVILRCVPISNHLYFYWYRQILGQKVEFLVSFYNNEISEKSEIFDDQFSVERPDGSNFTLKIRSTKLEDSAMYFCASSGQGVSYEQYFGPGTRLTVT.

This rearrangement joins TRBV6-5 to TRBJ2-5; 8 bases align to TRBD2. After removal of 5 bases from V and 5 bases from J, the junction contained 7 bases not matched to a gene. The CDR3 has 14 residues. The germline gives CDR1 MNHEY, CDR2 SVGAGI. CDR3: CASSPAGAGETQYF. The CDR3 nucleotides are TGTGCCAGCAGTCCAGCGGGGGCGGGGGAGACCCAGTACTTC.

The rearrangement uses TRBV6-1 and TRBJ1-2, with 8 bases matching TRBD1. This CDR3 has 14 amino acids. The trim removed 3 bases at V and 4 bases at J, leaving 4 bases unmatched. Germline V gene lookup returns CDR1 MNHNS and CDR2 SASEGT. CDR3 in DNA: TGTGCCAGCAGTGATACAGGGGGGAGCTATGGCTACACCTTC. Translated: CASSDTGGSYGYTF.

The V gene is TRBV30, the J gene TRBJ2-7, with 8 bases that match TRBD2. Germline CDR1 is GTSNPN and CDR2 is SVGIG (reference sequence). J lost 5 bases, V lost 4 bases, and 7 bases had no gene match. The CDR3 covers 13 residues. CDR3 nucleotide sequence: TGTGCCTGGAACCCAGCGGGGGACCACGAGCAGTACTTC. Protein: CAWNPAGDHEQYF.

The CDR3 sequence is CSVEYRGHYTF. The CDR3 nucleotides read TGCAGCGTTGAGTACAGGGGGCACTACACCTTC. The chain employs TRBV29-1 and TRBJ1-2; 9 nucleotides agree with TRBD1. The V segment lost 3 bases and the J segment 10 bases; nucleotides outside the gene matches: 3. The length of the CDR3 is 11 residues. Germline CDR1 and CDR2: SQVTM and ANQGSEA.

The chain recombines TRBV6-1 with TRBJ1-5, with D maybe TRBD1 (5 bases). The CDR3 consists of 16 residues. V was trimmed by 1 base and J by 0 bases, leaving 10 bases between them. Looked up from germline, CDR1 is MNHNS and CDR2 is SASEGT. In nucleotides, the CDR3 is TGTGCCAGCAGTGAAGTTGACAGCTATAGCAATCAGCCCCAGCATTTT. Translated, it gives CASSEVDSYSNQPQHF.

In DNA, the CDR3 is TGTGCCAGCAGCTTAACAGGAACTAGCACAGATACGCAGTATTTT. This translates into CASSLTGTSTDTQYF. The gene calls are TRBV7-2 and TRBJ2-3; D is possibly TRBD1 (5 bases). This CDR3 spans 15 amino acids. CDR1 is SGHTA and CDR2 is FQGNSA in the germline V gene. V lost 2 bases to trimming and J lost 0 bases, with 9 bases between them.

CDR3: CATRTEGGGSGYTF. In nucleotides, the CDR3 is TGTGCCACCCGAACCGAGGGAGGCGGAAGTGGCTACACCTTC. The chain is built from TRBV28 and TRBJ1-2; D is undetermined. Germline V gene sequence: CDR1 MDHEN, CDR2 SYDVKM. V lost 10 bases and J 7 bases, leaving 22 bases between the germline ends. This CDR3 has 14 residues.

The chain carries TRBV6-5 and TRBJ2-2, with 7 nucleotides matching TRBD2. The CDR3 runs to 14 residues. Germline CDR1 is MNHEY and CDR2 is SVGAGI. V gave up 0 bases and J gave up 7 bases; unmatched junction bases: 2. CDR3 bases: TGTGCCAGCAGTTACTCGGGGGGGAGCGGGGAGCTGTTTTTT. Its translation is CASSYSGGSGELFF.

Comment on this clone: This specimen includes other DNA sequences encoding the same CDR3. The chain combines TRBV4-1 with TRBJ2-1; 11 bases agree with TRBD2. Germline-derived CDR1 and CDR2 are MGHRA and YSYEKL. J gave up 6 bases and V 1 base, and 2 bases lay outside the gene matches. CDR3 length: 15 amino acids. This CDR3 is CASSQGLAGINEQFF. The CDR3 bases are TGCGCCAGCAGCCAAGGACTAGCGGGAATCAATGAGCAGTTCTTC.

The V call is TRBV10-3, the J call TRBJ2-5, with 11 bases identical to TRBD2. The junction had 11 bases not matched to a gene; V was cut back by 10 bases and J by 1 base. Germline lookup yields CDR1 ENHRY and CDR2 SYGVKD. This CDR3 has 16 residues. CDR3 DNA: TGTGCCACGAGCCCCGGGCTAGCGGGGGGCCAAGAGACCCAGTACTTC. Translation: CATSPGLAGGQETQYF.

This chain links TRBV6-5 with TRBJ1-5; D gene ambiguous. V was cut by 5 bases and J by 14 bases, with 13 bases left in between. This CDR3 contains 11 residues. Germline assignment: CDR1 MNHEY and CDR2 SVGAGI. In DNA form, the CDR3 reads TGTGCCAGCAGTGAGAGGTCCCAGGAGCATTTT. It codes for CASSERSQEHF.

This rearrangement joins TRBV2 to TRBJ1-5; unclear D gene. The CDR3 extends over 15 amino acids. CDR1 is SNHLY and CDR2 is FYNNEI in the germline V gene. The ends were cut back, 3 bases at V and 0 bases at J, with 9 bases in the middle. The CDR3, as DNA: TGTGCCAGCAGTGAGTCGGGTTATAGCAATCAGCCCCAGCATTTT. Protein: CASSESGYSNQPQHF.

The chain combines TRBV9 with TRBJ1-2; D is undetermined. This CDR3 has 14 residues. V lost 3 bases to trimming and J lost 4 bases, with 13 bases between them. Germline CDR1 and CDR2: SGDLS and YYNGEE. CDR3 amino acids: CASSAQTGRYGYTF. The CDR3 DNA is TGTGCCAGCAGCGCCCAGACTGGCCGCTATGGCTACACCTTC.

The chain's CDR3 is CASSSSGGALSTDTQYF. The DNA of the CDR3 is TGTGCCAGCAGTTCTAGCGGGGGCGCCCTTAGCACAGATACGCAGTATTTT. The gene calls are TRBV27 and TRBJ2-3; 10 positions agree with TRBD2. V dropped 4 bases and J dropped 0; count of bases not matched to a gene: 7. CDR3 length equals 17 residues. The V gene's germline CDR1 is MNHEY and CDR2 SMNVEV (reference sequence).

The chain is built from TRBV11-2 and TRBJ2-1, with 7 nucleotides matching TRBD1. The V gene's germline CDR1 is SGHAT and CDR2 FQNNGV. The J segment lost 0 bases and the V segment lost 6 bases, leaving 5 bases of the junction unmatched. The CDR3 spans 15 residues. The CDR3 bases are TGTGCCAGCAGACCGGGACAGAGCTCCTACAATGAGCAGTTCTTC. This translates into CASRPGQSSYNEQFF.

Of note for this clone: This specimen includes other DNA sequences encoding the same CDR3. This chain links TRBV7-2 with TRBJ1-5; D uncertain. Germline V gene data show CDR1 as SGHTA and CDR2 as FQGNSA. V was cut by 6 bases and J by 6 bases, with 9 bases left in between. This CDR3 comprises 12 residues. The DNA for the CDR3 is TGTGCCAGCAGTCCACGGGGTCAGCCCCAGCATTTT. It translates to CASSPRGQPQHF. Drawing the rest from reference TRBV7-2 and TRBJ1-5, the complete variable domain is GAGVSQSPSNKVTEKGKDVELRCDPISGHTALYWYRQSLGQGLEFLIYFQGNSAPDKSGLPSDRFSAERTGGSVSTLTIQRTQQEDSAVYLCASSPRGQPQHFGDGTRLSIL.

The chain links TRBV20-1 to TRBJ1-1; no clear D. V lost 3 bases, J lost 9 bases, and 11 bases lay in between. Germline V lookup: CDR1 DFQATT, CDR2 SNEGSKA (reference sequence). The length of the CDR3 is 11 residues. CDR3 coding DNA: TGCAGTGCTAGCAAAACAGCTAAAGCTTTCTTT. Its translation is CSASKTAKAFF.

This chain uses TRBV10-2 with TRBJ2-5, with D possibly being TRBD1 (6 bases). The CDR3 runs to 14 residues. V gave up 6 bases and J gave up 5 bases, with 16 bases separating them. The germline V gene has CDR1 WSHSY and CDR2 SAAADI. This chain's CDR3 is CASRQGWEGETQYF. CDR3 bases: TGCGCCAGCAGACAGGGTTGGGAAGGGGAGACCCAGTACTTC.

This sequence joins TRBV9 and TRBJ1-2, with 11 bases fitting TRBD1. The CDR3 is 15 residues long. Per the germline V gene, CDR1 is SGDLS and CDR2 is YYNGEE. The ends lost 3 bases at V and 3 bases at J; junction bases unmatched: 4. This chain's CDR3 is CASSARDRGDYGYTF. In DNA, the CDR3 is TGTGCCAGCAGCGCCCGGGACAGGGGGGACTATGGCTACACCTTC.

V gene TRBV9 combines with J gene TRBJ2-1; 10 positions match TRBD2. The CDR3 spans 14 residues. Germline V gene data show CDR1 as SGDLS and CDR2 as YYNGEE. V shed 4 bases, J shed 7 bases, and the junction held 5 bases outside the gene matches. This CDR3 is CASSMGLAKNEQFF. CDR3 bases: TGTGCCAGCAGCATGGGACTAGCGAAGAATGAGCAGTTCTTC.